This entry describes one T cell receptor (beta chain). Which antigen it targets is not known. The cysteine opens and the phenylalanine closes a CDR3 of 16 amino acids. Only the CDR3 portion is preserved as DNA: 48 bases, with reading frame beginning at the first base. V is shortened by 3 bases, J by 0 bases, and the region joining them spans 11 bases. As encoded in the germline V gene, CDR1 is SGHNT while CDR2 is YENEEA. This sample stems from a study of cytomegalovirus exposure and HLA in healthy donors (dated by TCRdb to 2016 to 2017). In the study overall: An earlier analysis of 587 of the donors reported 276 Gb of sequence data and 117 million unique TCR beta sequences obtained from about 179 million T cells. An early release covering roughly 640 HLA-typed donors comprised about 320 gigabases of sequencing data and tens of millions of unique TCR sequences. Among the roughly 400 genotyped donors, roughly 80% belonged to the genetic ancestry cluster associated with self-reported Caucasian donors. The study was designed to test whether signatures of past pathogen exposure could be identified by cataloging public T cell receptors. The study profiled the T cell repertoires of hundreds of subjects by immunosequencing and related them to cytomegalovirus serostatus. In addition to the first cohort of approximately 650 subjects, a separate validation cohort of some 120 different subjects was used. To predict cytomegalovirus infection status, the study brought together high-throughput TCR immunosequencing, statistical association of individual TCRs with disease status, and machine learning. To study patterns of TCR occurrence, a later analysis re-analyzed previously published TCR beta repertoires from several hundred donors and added high-resolution HLA genotyping. Rather than drawing on any new phenotypic data, the later analysis identified candidate immune exposures from TCR beta sequences and the way those sequences occurred across donors. An earlier analysis of 587 of the donors used high-throughput TCR beta sequencing to judge whether each TCR beta V gene segment behaved as functional or pseudogenic. Donor age, sex, ethnicity and CMV serostatus were compiled alongside the repertoire data. A later genetic analysis used genome-wide SNP genotypes for about three fifths of the 666 donors, treating that subset as a discovery cohort. Every discovery cohort repertoire had been produced on one sequencing platform. HLA typing included class I and class II loci at four-digit resolution. The number of donors typed differed by locus, with 629-630 for A, B, C, DRB1 and DQB1, roughly 520 for DQA1, 600 to 610 for DPA1, and approximately 470 for DPB1. Four to six DR-DQ haplotypes were handled as single units for association and clustering, since linkage in the cohort was strong. Across 398 genotyped donors of the cohort, an average of about 220,000 unique TCR beta nucleotide sequences per donor were sequenced, and roughly 17% of those sequences were non-productive. The paper's findings and limits, for the study overall: Linkage disequilibrium might explain the correlated functional status among segregating V segments, but an unknown experimental factor could not be excluded. Specific HLA alleles were associated with roughly 17,000 TCR beta sequences at a false discovery rate of 0.05 in a later analysis. An earlier analysis of approximately 570 of the donors showed that most TCR beta V segments appeared in productive rearrangements either about 90% or about 30% of the time, which broadly matched IMGT annotations. HLA typing was unavailable for some donors at each locus, so association tests used only the typed subset. A later analysis found that TCR association rates varied across HLA loci, with DRB1 alleles showing the most associated TCRs and HLA-C alleles the fewest. Some IMGT-functional V segments, including TRBV6-2 and TRBV6-3, could not be distinguished by the 87-base-pair reads and were therefore excluded. In a later genetic analysis, a missense DCLRE1C variant was associated with V-gene and J-gene trimming of TCR beta chains, and the association was replicated in an independent cohort. Compared with the roughly 700-donor mean, donors in an Asian-associated ancestry cluster had fewer N-insertions in productive TCRs, according to a later genetic analysis. In a later analysis, most CMV-associated TCR beta chains were found to appear HLA-restricted, with HLA associations seemingly driven largely by CMV exposure. The earlier analysis of a few hundred of the donors excluded approximately 15 rarely observed V segments, including chromosome 9 orphons, because counts were too low. In vitro tests confirmed that a few of the cytomegalovirus-associated TCR beta chains recognize cytomegalovirus antigens. For the cohort, immune exposure information was limited to CMV serostatus. A cluster of highly shared sequence variants was judged likely to represent a technical artifact of the sequencing pipeline. A further reported finding was that TCR beta sequences accurately predicted the HLA-A and HLA-B alleles for most subjects in the first cohort. Presence/absence analyses assumed roughly uniform sequencing depth across donors, an assumption that may not hold. Most TCR sequences were seen in very few donors, while some public TCRs were found in many individuals. The cohort was sequenced for TCR beta chains only, and without alpha or paired-chain data the features that could be detected were limited. The classifier was reported to diagnose cytomegalovirus status with high specificity and sensitivity in both the original and validation cohorts. Assigning TCR associations to individual alleles was difficult when HLA alleles, especially DR and DQ, strongly co-occurred. In a later analysis, several top co-occurrence clusters were reported to appear linked to parvovirus B19, influenza, CMV and Epstein-Barr virus. The authors suggested that the approach could potentially be generalized to other disease states and immunological phenotypes. In the study, some 180 TCR beta chains were listed as associated with cytomegalovirus. A later analysis found that HLA-associated TCR beta chains were more clonally expanded and had lower generation probabilities than equally common non-associated chains.

The cohort comprised approximately 700 healthy bone marrow donors. At the time of sampling, all cohort members were nominally healthy, though unrecorded immune exposures were likely present. The donor was CMV seronegative and was included in the group of over 300 seronegative cohort members. Each donor provided a peripheral blood sample, and peripheral blood mononuclear cells were used for TCR beta sequencing. The Qiagen DNeasy Blood Extraction Kit was used to extract genomic DNA from the blood cell samples. The library was made by the immunoSEQ multiplex PCR assay. A mixture of 60 forward primers for TCR Vbeta segments and 13 reverse primers for TCR Jbeta segments was used in the multiplex PCR. A multiplex PCR assay on genomic DNA amplified the CDR3 region of rearranged TCR beta genes. The amplified TCR beta libraries were sequenced on the Illumina HiSeq System as 87-base-pair reads. In the original analysis: In a later analysis, tens of millions of unique TCR beta chains were counted across the 500 to 700 repertoires, and roughly 10 million of these chains were shared by at least two donors. A nearest-neighbor algorithm error-corrected the raw reads and collapsed the reads into unique sequences, merging closely related sequences to remove PCR and sequencing errors. Alignment of CDR3 sequences to IMGT reference sequences was used to assign V, D and J gene segments. For a sequence to be retained, a match of at least six nucleotides was required to both a V gene segment and a J gene segment. A rearrangement was called productive if the CDR3 had no stop codons and remained in frame with V and J, and every other rearrangement was called non-productive. CDR3 was defined by IMGT convention, running from the second conserved V-encoded cysteine to the conserved J-encoded phenylalanine. The earlier analysis of 587 of the donors excluded any sequence lacking an unambiguous match to a single V gene segment. In an earlier analysis of 587 of the donors, V segments were called functional above 56.7% productive rearrangements and were called segregating when the between-donor standard deviation exceeded 5%. To diagnose cytomegalovirus status from the catalog of TCR beta chain sequences, a statistical classification framework was built. In a later analysis, TCR nucleotide sequences were compared against IMGT/GENE-DB human TR gene sequences so that V and J genes could be assigned. The TCRdist pipeline was used in a later analysis to assign CDR3 sequences and most-parsimonious VDJ recombination scenarios. In a later analysis, every TCR beta chain was defined by the combination of its CDR3 amino acid sequence and its V-gene family, and reads without a unique V-gene family were dropped. As a way to deal with suspected cross-contamination and a sequencing artifact, a later analysis dropped more than 500 nucleotide sequences that were highly shared and had low generation probability. For each public chain, a later analysis derived a clonal expansion index from normalized ranks of inferred template counts within each repertoire. Generation probabilities in a later analysis came from a VDJ recombination model fitted to out-of-frame rearrangements, and those results were checked against IGoR. In a later analysis, hypergeometric tests were used to score TCR-TCR, TCR-HLA and TCR-CMV co-occurrence, with a repertoire-size bias correction applied to TCR pairs. A later analysis estimated false discovery rates by permuting HLA or CMV assignments 20 times. A later analysis grouped co-occurring TCRs with DBSCAN, adding TCRdist sequence similarity when clustering within HLA-allele-positive subsets. Repertoires with fewer than 30,000 or more than 120,000 public chains, plus five repertoires with anomalous nucleotide sharing, were excluded from co-occurrence clustering. TCRdb holds this immuneACCESS table with in-frame rearrangements only. Some clones are missing; in checked studies, unresolved V genes explain under half, and the rest has no known cause. V, J and clone size were drawn from that table, and D and trimming were deduced from the DNA. This sample's table lists about 160,000 clones. The biggest ten clones account for over 1% of the sample.

Sequenced material: PBMCs. The sequence links TRBV11-3 to TRBJ2-2; the D gene is possibly TRBD1, with 6 bases matching. This clonotype originated in a woman aged 60-75 years in good health and CMV-seronegative. The sequence in DNA is TGTGCCAGCAGCTTCCTGACAGGATCGAACACCGGGGAGCTGTTTTTT. Its coded protein is CASSFLTGSNTGELFF.